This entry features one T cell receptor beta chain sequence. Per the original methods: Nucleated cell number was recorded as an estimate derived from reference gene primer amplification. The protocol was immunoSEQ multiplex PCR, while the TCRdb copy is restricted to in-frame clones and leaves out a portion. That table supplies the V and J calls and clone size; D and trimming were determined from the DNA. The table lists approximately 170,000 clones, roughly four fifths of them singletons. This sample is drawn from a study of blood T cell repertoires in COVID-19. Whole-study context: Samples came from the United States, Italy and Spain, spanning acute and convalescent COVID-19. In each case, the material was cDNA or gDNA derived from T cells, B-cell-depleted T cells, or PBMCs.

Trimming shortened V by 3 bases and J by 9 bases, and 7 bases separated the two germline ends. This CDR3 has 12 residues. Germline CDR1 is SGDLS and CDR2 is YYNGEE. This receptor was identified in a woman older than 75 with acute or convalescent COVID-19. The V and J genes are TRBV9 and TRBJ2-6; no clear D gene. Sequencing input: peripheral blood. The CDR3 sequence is CASSDRGNVLTF. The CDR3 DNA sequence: TGTGCCAGCAGCGACCGAGGCAACGTCCTGACTTTC.